The 15 T cell receptor beta chains below were found in one sample sequenced in a study of T-cell reconstitution after alpha-beta-depleted transplantation in children. For TCRbeta, the library was prepared with unique molecular identifiers. TCRdb reprocessed the PCR reads via MiXCR and lists one record per CDR3 protein. The table records hundreds of thousands of distinct CDR3 sequences, 13% of them present only once. The source was PBMCs, collected from the stem cell graft. These receptors were taken from a human donor who donated a stem cell graft to a child with Fanconi anemia.

This clonotype was counted only a few times. The gene calls are TRBV5-1 and TRBJ1-2, with 10 bases lining up with TRBD1. The CDR3 is 15 amino acids. Germline loops: CDR1 SGHRS, CDR2 YFSETQ. J lost 7 bases, V lost 6 bases, and 12 bases had no gene match. The CDR3 spells CASNLGTGVPGGYTF. In nucleotides, the CDR3 is TGCGCCAGCAACCTCGGGACAGGGGTTCCGGGTGGCTACACCTTC.

The chain links TRBV6-5 to TRBJ1-5; 8 bases map to TRBD1. The CDR3 covers 16 residues. V gave up 2 bases and J gave up 2 bases; unmatched junction bases: 5. Germline V gene lookup returns CDR1 MNHEY and CDR2 SVGAGI. CDR3 loop: CASSYLGQGGNQPQHF. In nucleotides, the CDR3 is TGTGCCAGCAGTTACCTCGGACAGGGAGGCAATCAGCCCCAGCATTTT.

Here the CDR3 DNA reads TGCAGTGCTAGAGATATAGGCGACGAGCAGTACTTC. It is translated as CSARDIGDEQYF. The V gene is TRBV20-1, the J gene TRBJ2-7; D gene unclear. Germline assignment: CDR1 DFQATT and CDR2 SNEGSKA (reference sequence). The V end was cut by 0 bases, the J end by 5 bases, with 8 bases between. The CDR3 sequence is 12 residues long.

This clonotype occurred a few times. The chain links TRBV20-1 to TRBJ2-2, with D unclear. Germline V CDR1 and CDR2: DFQATT, SNEGSKA (reference sequence). The V end lost 5 bases, the J end lost 3 bases, and 13 bases lay between the germline ends. The CDR3 is 14 residues long. The CDR3 protein is CSAPDPWDTGELFF. The CDR3 bases are TGCAGTGCTCCTGACCCATGGGACACCGGGGAGCTGTTTTTT.

This clonotype was detected many times. The rearrangement uses TRBV12-3 or TRBV12-4 and TRBJ1-5, with D hard to call. The CDR3 consists of 13 residues. Trimming shortened V by 3 bases and J by 3 bases, and 6 bases separated the two germline ends. The DNA for the CDR3 is TGTGCCAGCAGTTTTGATCTCAATCAGCCCCAGCATTTT. It codes for CASSFDLNQPQHF.

The rearrangement uses TRBV7-8 and TRBJ2-3; D might be TRBD2 (5 bases). The CDR3 contains 13 residues. V was cut by 5 bases and J by 6 bases, with 12 bases left in between. The germline gives CDR1 SGHVS, CDR2 FQNEAQ. The CDR3 reads CASSAGPLDTQYF. The CDR3 DNA is TGTGCCAGCAGCGCGGGCCCGCTCGATACGCAGTATTTT. Based on the CDR3 plus reference TRBV7-8 and TRBJ2-3, the full variable domain is GAGVSQSPRYKVAKRGQDVALRCDPISGHVSLFWYQQALGQGPEFLTYFQNEAQLDKSGLPSDRFFAERPEGSVSTLKIQRTQQEDSAVYLCASSAGPLDTQYFGPGTRLTVL.

This clonotype has a handful of counts. This chain joins TRBV11-2 and TRBJ2-6, with a tentative D call TRBD1 (5 bases). The germline V gene has CDR1 SGHAT and CDR2 FQNNGV. The V and J ends lost 1 base and 0 bases respectively, with 13 bases between them. This CDR3 is 18 amino acids long. In DNA, the CDR3 is TGTGCCAGCAGCTTAGTTGGGGCCCCCCTCTCTGGGGCCAACGTCCTGACTTTC. Translated: CASSLVGAPLSGANVLTF.

This clonotype has just a few counts. The V call is TRBV7-9, the J call TRBJ2-3, with D perhaps given as TRBD1 or TRBD2 (5 bases each). The CDR3 sequence is 17 residues long. Germline CDR1 is SEHNR and CDR2 is FQNEAQ (reference sequence). The V end was cut by 1 base, the J end by 3 bases, with 17 bases between. The CDR3 DNA is TGTGCCAGCAGCTTAGAAGCCGGTGGGGGTGTGACAGATACGCAGTATTTT. This sequence encodes CASSLEAGGGVTDTQYF.

This clonotype was recorded a few times. V usage is TRBV19 and J usage is TRBJ2-7; a weak D match, TRBD1 (5 bases). V was trimmed by 3 bases and J by 5 bases, leaving 14 bases between them. The CDR3 has 14 amino acids. CDR1 is LNHDA, CDR2 SQIVND, per germline (reference sequence). The CDR3 region has the DNA TGTGCCAGTAGTATGGCAGGGTTGGTCGACGAGCAGTACTTC. It specifies CASSMAGLVDEQYF.

This clonotype has just a few counts. This rearrangement joins TRBV20-1 to TRBJ1-1; no clear D gene. V was clipped by 0 bases and J by 3 bases, with 11 bases between them. The CDR3 covers 14 residues. Germline CDR1 DFQATT, CDR2 SNEGSKA (reference sequence). The CDR3 DNA sequence: TGCAGTGCTAGAGAGGGGTTATCCTACACTGAAGCTTTCTTT. As protein: CSAREGLSYTEAFF.

In its sample, this clonotype was seen a few times. The chain recombines TRBV4-3 with TRBJ1-1; D is undetermined. Germline assignment: CDR1 LGHNA and CDR2 YSLEER. This CDR3 contains 14 residues. V gave up 1 base and J gave up 5 bases, with 11 bases separating them. The CDR3 nucleotides are TGCGCCAGCAGCCAAGTGGAAGGTCGGACTGAAGCTTTCTTT. Its protein is CASSQVEGRTEAFF.

This clonotype was observed a handful of times. The rearrangement links TRBV30 to TRBJ2-3; TRBD1 is a possible D gene (6 bases). This CDR3 has 12 residues. Trimming stripped 7 bases from V and 7 bases from J, with 15 bases between. Germline V CDR1 and CDR2: GTSNPN, SVGIG (reference sequence). As DNA, the CDR3 is TGTGCCTCCGGCAGGGGATTGAATACGCAGTATTTT. Protein: CASGRGLNTQYF. Using reference TRBV30 and TRBJ2-3 for the parts outside the CDR3, the full variable domain is SQTIHQWPATLVQPVGSPLSLECTVEGTSNPNLYWYRQAAGRGLQLLFYSVGIGQISSEVPQNLSASRPQDRQFILSSKKLLLSDSGFYLCASGRGLNTQYFGPGTRLTVL.

This clonotype was seen more than once but under ten times. The V gene is TRBV12-3 or TRBV12-4, the J gene TRBJ2-3; possible D gene TRBD1, 6 bases. Between the trimmed V and J ends, which lost 5 bases and 5 bases, there was a span of 14 bases. The CDR3 sequence is 14 residues long. The CDR3 here is CASSRGLHGDTQYF. The CDR3 DNA reads TGTGCCAGCAGTAGGGGGTTACATGGAGATACGCAGTATTTT.

As to this clonotype: A clone one base away is much larger, so this may be a read error. This CDR3 fails to terminate in the conserved phenylalanine or tryptophan, so it likely reflects a read error. This chain joins TRBV30 and TRBJ2-1; D gene ambiguous. The CDR3 extends over 14 amino acids. Trimming cost V 3 bases and J 0 bases, with 9 bases left between them. The V gene's germline CDR1 is GTSNPN and CDR2 SVGIG (reference sequence). The DNA for the CDR3 is TGTGCCTGGAGGGCCCCTAGCTCCTACAATGAGCAGTTCTAC. It specifies CAWRAPSSYNEQFY.

The chain joins TRBV7-2 to TRBJ1-5; perhaps TRBD1 as D (6 bases). Germline V gives CDR1 SGHTA, CDR2 FQGNSA. Between the trimmed V and J ends, which lost 1 base and 7 bases, there was a span of 8 bases. This CDR3 has 13 residues. CDR3 in DNA: TGTGCCAGCAGCTTAGGGCAGGGGCAGCCCCAGCATTTT. Its translation is CASSLGQGQPQHF.